These T cell receptor beta chains were read from a single sample in a study of T cells after yellow fever vaccination. TCRdb reprocessed the 5' RACE reads via MiXCR and lists one record per CDR3 protein. Among 340,000 or so distinct CDR3 sequences, approximately 13% were seen once, and the ten largest hold about 3%. This specimen consisted of CD4+ T cells sorted from PBMCs, obtained 15 days after the yellow fever booster vaccination. The receptors originated from a man between 18 and 35 years old who received the YFV17D yellow fever vaccine. The CDR3 runs from the conserved cysteine through the conserved F or W. Fields, in order: V gene, J gene, CDR3 protein.

TRBV7-2	TRBJ2-5	CASSPKGVSGGAYETQYF
TRBV3-1	TRBJ2-3	CASSTRRQGDTQYF
TRBV7-2	TRBJ2-1	CASSLDRGLTNEQFF
TRBV20-1	TRBJ2-1	CSARVKGSSYNEQFF
TRBV6-6	TRBJ1-6	CASSSSSPLHF
TRBV20-1	TRBJ1-1	CSARDPEWISTEAFF
TRBV20-1	TRBJ2-2	CSARDRTSGGIGELFF
TRBV3-1	TRBJ2-3	CASSQDAGSGDTQYF
TRBV5-6	TRBJ2-2	CASSLLLAGGRTGELFF
TRBV12-3/TRBV12-4	TRBJ1-2	CASSPPTVSGYTF
TRBV27	TRBJ2-7	CASSSGTGLSYEQYF
TRBV7-9	TRBJ2-7	CASSSLGQQVGSYEQYF
TRBV2	TRBJ2-1	CASENSMQFF
TRBV6-2/TRBV6-3	TRBJ2-5	CASAQRGGGETQYF
TRBV7-9	TRBJ1-1	CASSLDSTGAEAFF
TRBV9	TRBJ1-3	CASSPGQGRNTIYF
TRBV23-1	TRBJ2-1	CASSQPLPSGPSTSYNEQFF
TRBV6-5	TRBJ1-4	CASRSQGAGNEKLFF
TRBV7-3	TRBJ2-1	CASSLGAEQFF
TRBV4-1	TRBJ2-2	CASSLLSGGARGELFF
TRBV5-1	TRBJ2-3	CASSSGLSSTDTQYF
TRBV6-5	TRBJ1-1	CASGQTEAFF
TRBV6-5	TRBJ2-2	CASREQGAHTGQLFF
TRBV6-5	TRBJ2-6	CASGRSSGANVLTF
TRBV3-1	TRBJ1-6	CASSHGWGRNNSPLHF
TRBV6-5	TRBJ2-3	CASSNGPDTQYF
TRBV20-1	TRBJ2-1	CSASGGALNEQFF
TRBV5-1	TRBJ2-1	CASSIQGGEQFF
TRBV5-1	TRBJ2-7	CASATRSSYEQYF
TRBV20-1	TRBJ1-1	CSAPVQTNTEAFF
TRBV7-9	TRBJ2-5	CASSRGTGVGETQYF
TRBV5-1	TRBJ1-2	CASSATGTANGYTF
TRBV15	TRBJ2-2	CATSSAITGVFAGELFF
TRBV7-3	TRBJ2-3	CASSPRAQFTDTQYF
TRBV20-1	TRBJ2-3	CSARDRQGRGTDTQYF
TRBV7-2	TRBJ1-4	CASSGDMHIGELFF
TRBV10-3	TRBJ1-4	CATTPQVATNEKLFF
TRBV5-1	TRBJ1-5	CASSAEGGQPQHF
TRBV27	TRBJ2-1	CASSEDSSYNEQFF
TRBV12-3/TRBV12-4	TRBJ2-3	CASSPRVRDTQYF
TRBV4-1	TRBJ1-2	CASSRPPDREAYTF
TRBV12-5	TRBJ2-7	CASGPGLAYEQYF
TRBV11-3	TRBJ2-1	CASSLAGFYNEQFF
TRBV20-1	TRBJ1-4	CSATLGGEKLFF
TRBV7-9	TRBJ2-5	CASSLDVGRGQETQYF
TRBV28	TRBJ2-5	CASSFPGAWGETQYF
TRBV2	TRBJ2-1	CASSVPFDEQFF
TRBV28	TRBJ2-7	CASRGTALYEQYF
TRBV4-2	TRBJ1-6	CASSRAAETANNSPLHF
TRBV7-3	TRBJ2-3	CASSLGLAASTDTQYF
TRBV25-1	TRBJ1-1	CASSGGTGLEAFF
TRBV6-6	TRBJ1-6	CASSYGGRPESPLHF
TRBV20-1	TRBJ2-3	CSAISGGRADTQYF